This T cell receptor (beta chain) appears in the sequencing data of a study of cytomegalovirus exposure and HLA in healthy donors. Study-level results: With DRB1 most and HLA-C fewest, TCR association rates differed between HLA loci in a later analysis. Data from an earlier analysis indicated that most TCR beta V segments were productive either about 90% or about 30% of the time.

With 60 Vbeta and 13 Jbeta primers, the PCR was carried out. Clones were sequenced by immunoSEQ multiplex PCR, and TCRdb holds only the in-frame ones, with some missing. The table has some 110,000 clones, about 68% seen once; the top ten hold 9.5% to 13%. For this clone: Its antigen is currently unknown.

With 6 bases removed from V and 7 bases from J, the gap between germline ends came to 12 bases. This CDR3 region has 11 residues. Germline CDR1 and CDR2: DFQATT and SNEGSKA (reference sequence). The chain combines TRBV20-1 with TRBJ1-1; tentative D call: TRBD1 (6 bases). The clonotype comes from a woman aged 50 to 65 in good health and CMV-seropositive. Sequenced: PBMCs. The CDR3 DNA sequence: TGCAGTGCCGAGAGGGGGATTGAAGCTTTCTTT. Translating it yields CSAERGIEAFF.